This T cell receptor (beta chain) was captured by sequencing in a study of STAT3 mutations in large granular lymphocyte leukemia. Profiling relied on immunoSEQ multiplex PCR, and the TCRdb table lists in-frame clones only, not all of them. Of over 10,000 clones in the sample, around 76% are singletons; the top ten hold approximately 47%. This clone came up once. Its matching antigen is unknown. Study-level results: A small but highly pathogenic clone may have been missed. At least one immunodominant TCR beta clonotype appeared in every T-cell large granular lymphocyte leukemia patient. After therapy, about 35% of the 18 patients switched clonotypes, all new clones STAT3 wild type.

Germline assignment: CDR1 GTSNPN and CDR2 SVGIG (reference sequence). Between the trimmed V and J ends, which lost 3 bases and 3 bases, there was a span of 12 bases. The CDR3 consists of 14 residues. The TCR originated in a man aged 55 to 70 with T-cell large granular lymphocyte leukemia. Some clones in this sample may be carry-over from other donors' samples. The sample consisted of peripheral blood mononuclear cells. The J gene is TRBJ1-5, the V gene TRBV30; D is ambiguous. CDR3 sequence: CAWSFGRNNQPQHF. The CDR3 DNA reads TGTGCCTGGAGCTTTGGGCGGAACAATCAGCCCCAGCATTTT.